Below, 10 T cell receptor beta chains from the same sample are listed, as sequenced in a study of molecular identifiers for immune sequencing clone quantification. TCRdb reprocessed the PCR reads with MiXCR, giving one entry per CDR3 protein. The repertoire holds 60,000 to 75,000 distinct CDR3 sequences, with under 20% as singletons. Sequencing was carried out using naive CD8+ T cells from blood, with Jurkat cell RNA spiked in. Subset described: FACS-sorted CD8+CD4-CCR7+CD45RA+ naive T cells. These receptors were taken from a human donor in good health. Some libraries in this study had Jurkat cell RNA spiked in.

The rearrangement joins TRBV12-3 or TRBV12-4 to TRBJ2-1, with unresolved D. V lost 3 bases to trimming and J lost 10 bases, with 10 bases between them. CDR3 size: 12 residues. DNA for the CDR3: TGTGCCAGCAGTTTTTCCGCGGCAGAGCAGTTCTTC. Encoded protein: CASSFSAAEQFF.

This clonotype came up a few times. This chain connects TRBV4-1 to TRBJ2-1, with a possible D match to TRBD2 (5 bases). The CDR3 has 14 amino acids. Trimming took 10 bases from V and 4 from J, leaving 17 bases between them. Germline V lookup: CDR1 MGHRA, CDR2 YSYEKL. The CDR3 nucleotides are TGCGCCACTAAAAACGAGGGAGATTACAATGAGCAGTTCTTC. Translation gives CATKNEGDYNEQFF.

This clonotype has just a few counts. Just one base apart from a much larger clone, this may be a read error. The chain is built from TRBV7-8 and TRBJ2-4, with D perhaps TRBD1 or TRBD2 (6 bases each). V lost 7 bases, J lost 0 bases, and 13 bases lay in between. This CDR3 is 15 amino acids long. Looked up from germline, CDR1 is SGHVS and CDR2 is FQNEAQ. The DNA for the CDR3 is TGTGCCAGCAACCCGAGGGGGGTAGCCAAAAACATTCAGTACTTC. Its protein is CASNPRGVAKNIQYF.

The J gene is TRBJ2-7, the V gene TRBV20-1; 9 nucleotides line up with TRBD2. There are 14 residues in the CDR3. V was clipped by 4 bases and J by 2 bases; unmatched bases: 6. The germline gives CDR1 DFQATT, CDR2 SNEGSKA (reference sequence). This CDR3 is CSAIETSGTYEQYF. The CDR3 DNA follows: TGCAGTGCTATTGAGACTAGCGGTACCTACGAGCAGTACTTC.

The chain uses TRBV11-2 and TRBJ2-1; D assignment may be TRBD1 or TRBD2 (5 bases each). Trimming stripped 5 bases from V and 0 bases from J, with 14 bases between. Germline lookup yields CDR1 SGHAT and CDR2 FQNNGV. The CDR3 runs 16 residues. This CDR3 reads CASSHPGLGSYNEQFF. CDR3 nucleotides: TGTGCCAGCAGCCACCCGGGGCTGGGCTCCTACAATGAGCAGTTCTTC. Based on the CDR3 plus reference TRBV11-2 and TRBJ2-1, the full variable domain is EAGVAQSPRYKIIEKRQSVAFWCNPISGHATLYWYQQILGQGPKLLIQFQNNGVVDDSQLPKDRFSAERLKGVDSTLKIQPAKLEDSAVYLCASSHPGLGSYNEQFFGPGTRLTVL.

This clonotype was observed a few times. J is TRBJ1-2 and V is TRBV9; D is unresolved. The CDR3 runs to 16 residues. Germline CDR1 is SGDLS and CDR2 is YYNGEE. V dropped 5 bases and J dropped 5 bases, with 22 bases sitting between them. Here the CDR3 reads CASSAGPDSSSYGYTF. Here the CDR3 DNA reads TGTGCCAGCAGTGCCGGACCCGATTCGTCCTCTTATGGCTACACCTTC.

Regarding this clonotype: At one end the junction does not follow the germline gene, possibly because of a read error. In nucleotides, the CDR3 is TGTGTCAGCAGTTTATTGGTCGGAAAGGGCAATGAGCAGTTCTTC. Residues: CVSSLLVGKGNEQFF. The chain uses TRBV28 and TRBJ2-1; D remains ambiguous. CDR3 length: 15 residues. Germline assignment: CDR1 MDHEN and CDR2 SYDVKM. The complete variable domain, with remaining parts taken from reference TRBV28 and TRBJ2-1, reads DVKVTQSSRYLVKRTGEKVFLECVQDMDHENMFWYRQDPGLGLRLIYFSYDVKMKEKGDIPEGYSVSREKKERFSLILESASTNQTSMYLCVSSLLVGKGNEQFFGPGTRLTVL.

This clonotype came up many times. The chain recombines TRBV29-1 with TRBJ2-7; TRBD1 or TRBD2 may be the D gene (5 bases each). V lost 3 bases to trimming and J lost 2 bases, with 14 bases between them. The germline gives CDR1 SQVTM, CDR2 ANQGSEA. CDR3 length equals 14 residues. CDR3 region: CSVDGGRNPYEQYF. The CDR3 DNA is TGCAGCGTTGATGGGGGAAGGAACCCCTACGAGCAGTACTTC.

This clonotype is deemed medium-sized. V is TRBV29-1 and J is TRBJ2-3, with D possibly being TRBD2 (6 bases). V was trimmed by 8 bases and J by 0 bases, leaving 21 bases between them. The length of the CDR3 is 16 residues. In germline, CDR1 is SQVTM, CDR2 ANQGSEA. CDR3 loop: CSSPGRGRPSTDTQYF. The CDR3 nucleotides read TGCAGCAGCCCAGGCCGGGGGAGACCTAGCACAGATACGCAGTATTTT.

This clonotype was recorded many times. V gene TRBV6-5 combines with J gene TRBJ1-1; 7 bases map to TRBD1. Germline values: CDR1 MNHEY, CDR2 SVGAGI. Trimming at V came to 2 bases and at J to 4 bases, leaving 4 bases not matched to a gene. The CDR3 consists of 14 residues. The CDR3 reads CASSYTGEVTEAFF. DNA for the CDR3: TGTGCCAGCAGTTACACAGGGGAGGTCACTGAAGCTTTCTTT.